A selection of T cell receptor beta chains follows, all from one sample in a study of cytomegalovirus exposure and HLA in healthy donors. Sequencing was performed with immunoSEQ multiplex PCR; in TCRdb, only in-frame clones are kept and a portion is missing. The table has about 100,000 clones, 74% seen once. The sample was PBMCs. The source is a man in his fifties or sixties in good health and CMV-seropositive. Each CDR3 is given with its conserved first and last residue. The order of the fields is clone size, J gene, D gene, V gene, CDR3 DNA, CDR3 protein. The D gene is left open where the match is weak. Expanded clones are given a class, and other clones once, few, many or no size at all.

clone_size: NA
j_call: TRBJ2-4
d_call: TRBD1
v_call: TRBV5-1
cdr3_nt: TGCGCCAGCAGTGCGACAGGGGGGATAAACATTCAGTACTTC
cdr3_aa: CASSATGGINIQYF

clone_size: NA
j_call: TRBJ2-7
d_call: NA
v_call: TRBV5-1
cdr3_nt: TGCGCCAGCAGCTTCGGCCCCCCTAGCGACACAGTGGGATACGAGCAGTACTTC
cdr3_aa: CASSFGPPSDTVGYEQYF

clone_size: NA
j_call: TRBJ2-5
d_call: TRBD2
v_call: TRBV6-1
cdr3_nt: TGTGCCAGCAGTGAAGCTTGGACTAGCGGGGGGGCTCCAGAGACCCAGTACTTC
cdr3_aa: CASSEAWTSGGAPETQYF

clone_size: NA
j_call: TRBJ1-5
d_call: NA
v_call: TRBV18
cdr3_nt: TGTGCCAGCTCGCCCCCGGGGGGCCAAAACAATCAGCCCCAGCATTTT
cdr3_aa: CASSPPGGQNNQPQHF

clone_size: NA
j_call: TRBJ1-5
d_call: NA
v_call: TRBV28
cdr3_nt: TGTGCCAGCAGTACGGTAGAAAGGCCCCAGCATTTT
cdr3_aa: CASSTVERPQHF

clone_size: NA
j_call: TRBJ1-3
d_call: NA
v_call: TRBV5-4
cdr3_nt: TGTGCCAGCAGCGCCGGCGTGACAGTAGACCGAAACACCATATATTTT
cdr3_aa: CASSAGVTVDRNTIYF

clone_size: NA
j_call: TRBJ2-5
d_call: NA
v_call: TRBV19
cdr3_nt: TGTGCCAGTAGTCCGGGACTGCGTCAGGAGCAGTACTTC
cdr3_aa: CASSPGLRQEQYF

clone_size: NA
j_call: TRBJ2-7
d_call: TRBD2
v_call: TRBV19
cdr3_nt: TGTGCCAGTAACCGGGGAGGGCCAGGGTACGAGCAGTACTTC
cdr3_aa: CASNRGGPGYEQYF

clone_size: NA
j_call: TRBJ2-2
d_call: TRBD2
v_call: TRBV7-3
cdr3_nt: TGTGCCAGCAGCCGCTCCCTTAGCGGGAGTACCGGGGAGCTGTTTTTT
cdr3_aa: CASSRSLSGSTGELFF

clone_size: NA
j_call: TRBJ2-3
d_call: TRBD1
v_call: TRBV2
cdr3_nt: TGTGCCAGCGCCTTAACCGGACAGGGGAGGGATACGCAGTATTTT
cdr3_aa: CASALTGQGRDTQYF

clone_size: NA
j_call: TRBJ2-2
d_call: NA
v_call: TRBV19
cdr3_nt: TGTGCCAGTAGTATAGCGGGAGTGGTCACCGGGGAGCTGTTTTTT
cdr3_aa: CASSIAGVVTGELFF

clone_size: few
j_call: TRBJ1-2
d_call: TRBD1
v_call: TRBV5-1
cdr3_nt: TGCGCCAGCAGCTGGGGGACAGGGGGCTATGGCTACACCTTC
cdr3_aa: CASSWGTGGYGYTF

clone_size: NA
j_call: TRBJ2-3
d_call: TRBD1
v_call: TRBV10-2
cdr3_nt: TGCGCCAGCAGTGAGAACGACAGGGGGCAAGATACGCAGTATTTT
cdr3_aa: CASSENDRGQDTQYF

clone_size: many
j_call: TRBJ2-7
d_call: NA
v_call: TRBV18
cdr3_nt: TGTGCCAGCTCACCACAATCCAACTCCTACGAGCAGTACTTC
cdr3_aa: CASSPQSNSYEQYF

clone_size: few
j_call: TRBJ2-5
d_call: TRBD2
v_call: TRBV10-3
cdr3_nt: TGTGCCATCAAAAGTCGGGAGGAAGAGACCCAGTACTTC
cdr3_aa: CAIKSREEETQYF

clone_size: NA
j_call: TRBJ2-3
d_call: NA
v_call: TRBV7-2
cdr3_nt: TGTGCCAGCAGCCGCCGGGGCGGGGCCGGAGGCACAGATACGCAGTATTTT
cdr3_aa: CASSRRGGAGGTDTQYF

clone_size: NA
j_call: TRBJ2-3
d_call: TRBD2
v_call: TRBV11-2
cdr3_nt: TGTGCCAGCAGCGAAGGGACTAGTACAGATACGCAGTATTTT
cdr3_aa: CASSEGTSTDTQYF

clone_size: NA
j_call: TRBJ2-2
d_call: TRBD1
v_call: TRBV5-1
cdr3_nt: TGCGCCAGCAGCCCCCTGACAGGGGGCGAGACCGGGGAGCTGTTTTTT
cdr3_aa: CASSPLTGGETGELFF

clone_size: few
j_call: TRBJ1-2
d_call: NA
v_call: TRBV11-2
cdr3_nt: TGTGCCAGCAGCTTAGGCGATGGCTACACCTTC
cdr3_aa: CASSLGDGYTF

clone_size: NA
j_call: TRBJ2-5
d_call: NA
v_call: TRBV10-2
cdr3_nt: TGCGCCAGCAGTGAGTCGGGGGACTCCCTGTACTTC
cdr3_aa: CASSESGDSLYF

clone_size: once
j_call: TRBJ1-2
d_call: NA
v_call: TRBV2
cdr3_nt: TGTGCCGCCCATCGGAGGCGAGAGGATGGCTACACCTTC
cdr3_aa: CAAHRRREDGYTF

clone_size: NA
j_call: TRBJ1-2
d_call: TRBD1
v_call: TRBV5-1
cdr3_nt: TGCGCCAGCAGCTTTCCCCAGGGACAGCCTGTGGGAGGCTACACCTTC
cdr3_aa: CASSFPQGQPVGGYTF

clone_size: NA
j_call: TRBJ1-5
d_call: NA
v_call: TRBV4-1
cdr3_nt: TGCGCCAGCAGCCTCGAGGGCCCTTATAGCAATCAGCCCCAGCATTTT
cdr3_aa: CASSLEGPYSNQPQHF

clone_size: few
j_call: TRBJ1-1
d_call: NA
v_call: TRBV5-6
cdr3_nt: TGTGCCAGCAGCTTCGGTAACACTGAAGCTTTCTTT
cdr3_aa: CASSFGNTEAFF

clone_size: NA
j_call: TRBJ1-1
d_call: NA
v_call: TRBV5-1
cdr3_nt: TGCGCCAGCAGCCAAGGGGACACTGAAGCTTTCTTT
cdr3_aa: CASSQGDTEAFF

clone_size: NA
j_call: TRBJ2-3
d_call: NA
v_call: TRBV19
cdr3_nt: TGTGCCAGTAACGCCGGAGGGCCCCGTCCGTATTTT
cdr3_aa: CASNAGGPRPYF

clone_size: NA
j_call: TRBJ2-3
d_call: TRBD1
v_call: TRBV4-1
cdr3_nt: TGCGCCAGCAGCCCAAATCGGGACAGTTTCAGCACAGATACGCAGTATTTT
cdr3_aa: CASSPNRDSFSTDTQYF

clone_size: few
j_call: TRBJ1-2
d_call: NA
v_call: TRBV14
cdr3_nt: TGTGCCAGCAGCCAACGGGGAGACTATGGCTACACCTTC
cdr3_aa: CASSQRGDYGYTF

clone_size: medium-sized
j_call: TRBJ2-3
d_call: NA
v_call: TRBV19
cdr3_nt: TGTGCCAGTAGTATAGGGCGGGAAACAGATACGCAGTATTTT
cdr3_aa: CASSIGRETDTQYF

clone_size: NA
j_call: TRBJ1-1
d_call: NA
v_call: TRBV11-1
cdr3_nt: TGTGCCAGCAGCTTAGTTAGTTTACAGACTAATGAAGCTTTCTTT
cdr3_aa: CASSLVSLQTNEAFF

clone_size: NA
j_call: TRBJ2-7
d_call: TRBD1
v_call: TRBV19
cdr3_nt: TGTGCCAGTACTGGGACAGGGGCCCGCGAGCAGTACTTC
cdr3_aa: CASTGTGAREQYF

clone_size: NA
j_call: TRBJ2-5
d_call: TRBD2
v_call: TRBV5-6
cdr3_nt: TGTGCCAGCAGCTTGATGAGGTCTAGCGGCGAGACCCAGTACTTC
cdr3_aa: CASSLMRSSGETQYF

clone_size: NA
j_call: TRBJ2-1
d_call: TRBD2
v_call: TRBV10-2
cdr3_nt: TGCGCCAGCAGTGAGTTGAGAGCGGGGGGGCCTGGAGATGAGCAGTTCTTC
cdr3_aa: CASSELRAGGPGDEQFF

clone_size: NA
j_call: TRBJ1-1
d_call: NA
v_call: TRBV30
cdr3_nt: TGTGCCTGGAGTGTATTAAGAGGGACTGAAGCTTTCTTT
cdr3_aa: CAWSVLRGTEAFF

clone_size: NA
j_call: TRBJ1-2
d_call: NA
v_call: TRBV4-2
cdr3_nt: TGTGCCAGCAGCCAAGAATGGGGGGAGGGCTACACCTTC
cdr3_aa: CASSQEWGEGYTF

clone_size: NA
j_call: TRBJ2-5
d_call: NA
v_call: TRBV4-2
cdr3_nt: TGTGCCAGCAGCCAAGTTTTCGAGGGAGTCGGGACCCAGTACTTC
cdr3_aa: CASSQVFEGVGTQYF

clone_size: NA
j_call: TRBJ1-1
d_call: NA
v_call: TRBV4-1
cdr3_nt: TGCGCCAGCAGCCAAGATCGGGAGAAAGCTTTCTTT
cdr3_aa: CASSQDREKAFF

clone_size: NA
j_call: TRBJ1-4
d_call: TRBD1
v_call: TRBV5-6
cdr3_nt: TGTGCCAGCAGCGGGAGGGACAGGTTTGCAACTAATGAAAAACTGTTTTTT
cdr3_aa: CASSGRDRFATNEKLFF

clone_size: NA
j_call: TRBJ2-1
d_call: NA
v_call: TRBV30
cdr3_nt: TGTGCCCCGGGCAGGGCCTCGTGCCGTAGCTCCTACAATGAGCAGTTCTTC
cdr3_aa: CAPGRASCRSSYNEQFF

clone_size: NA
j_call: TRBJ1-2
d_call: NA
v_call: TRBV5-4
cdr3_nt: TGTGCCAGCAGCTTACCTATTTTCCCCACGGGCTACACCTTC
cdr3_aa: CASSLPIFPTGYTF

clone_size: NA
j_call: TRBJ2-7
d_call: NA
v_call: TRBV18
cdr3_nt: TGTGCCAGCTCACCAATTCTACTTGGGGGGGCGCGAGAGCAGTACTTC
cdr3_aa: CASSPILLGGAREQYF

clone_size: few
j_call: TRBJ1-2
d_call: TRBD1
v_call: TRBV5-4
cdr3_nt: TGTGCCAGCAGCTCGGCTGCGGGCAGGGGGAACTATGGCTACACCTTC
cdr3_aa: CASSSAAGRGNYGYTF

clone_size: NA
j_call: TRBJ2-3
d_call: TRBD2
v_call: TRBV5-4
cdr3_nt: TGTGCCAGCAGCCCCGGTAGCGGGGGTCCCCGACCAGATACGCAGTATTTT
cdr3_aa: CASSPGSGGPRPDTQYF

clone_size: NA
j_call: TRBJ1-6
d_call: NA
v_call: TRBV25-1
cdr3_nt: TGTGCCAGCAGGGTGGATGGACTCGGGGGACCCCTCCACTTT
cdr3_aa: CASRVDGLGGPLHF

clone_size: once
j_call: TRBJ2-5
d_call: NA
v_call: TRBV12-2
cdr3_nt: TGTGCAAGTCGCCCGCTCCAAGGCGGGAGCGAAGAGACCCAGTACTTC
cdr3_aa: CASRPLQGGSEETQYF

clone_size: NA
j_call: TRBJ1-1
d_call: NA
v_call: TRBV30
cdr3_nt: TGTGCCTGGAGTGTACTGCGGGGGGAAGGCACTGAAGCTTTCTTT
cdr3_aa: CAWSVLRGEGTEAFF

clone_size: NA
j_call: TRBJ1-3
d_call: NA
v_call: TRBV5-6
cdr3_nt: TGTGCCAGCAGCTTGTCGACTTTCTCTGGAAACACCATATATTTT
cdr3_aa: CASSLSTFSGNTIYF